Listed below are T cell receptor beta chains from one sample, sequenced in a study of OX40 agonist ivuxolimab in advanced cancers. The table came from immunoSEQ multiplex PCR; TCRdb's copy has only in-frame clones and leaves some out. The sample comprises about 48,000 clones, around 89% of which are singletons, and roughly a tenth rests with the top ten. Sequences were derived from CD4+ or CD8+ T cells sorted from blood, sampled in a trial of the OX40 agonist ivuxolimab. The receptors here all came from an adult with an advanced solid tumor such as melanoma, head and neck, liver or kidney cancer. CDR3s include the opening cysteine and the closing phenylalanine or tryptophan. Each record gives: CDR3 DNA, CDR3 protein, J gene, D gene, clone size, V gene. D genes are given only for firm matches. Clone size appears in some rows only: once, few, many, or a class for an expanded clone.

TGTGCCAGCAGTGAATTGGGACTAGCGGGAGGTTTCGCTAGCACAGATACGCAGTATTTT	CASSELGLAGGFASTDTQYF	TRBJ2-3	TRBD2	.	TRBV6-1
TGTGCCAGCAGCCAGTCGGCAGATACGCAGTATTTT	CASSQSADTQYF	TRBJ2-3	.	few	TRBV14
TGCGCCAGCAGCCAAGAGACTAGCGGGGGCTTCACCGGGGAGCTGTTTTTT	CASSQETSGGFTGELFF	TRBJ2-2	TRBD2	.	TRBV4-1
TGTGCCAGCGAGCGGACAGGTAACACCGGGGAGCTGTTTTTT	CASERTGNTGELFF	TRBJ2-2	TRBD1	.	TRBV9
TGTGCCAGCAGCTTTAGTAGCGGGGGGGCAGCGGAGACCCAGTACTTC	CASSFSSGGAAETQYF	TRBJ2-5	TRBD2	once	TRBV11-1
TGTGCCAGCAGCTTAAACCAGGGGAATGAAAAACTGTTTTTT	CASSLNQGNEKLFF	TRBJ1-4	.	.	TRBV7-6
TGTGCCAGCAGCTTAGTCACTGAAGCTTTCTTT	CASSLVTEAFF	TRBJ1-1	.	.	TRBV11-2
TGTGCCAGCAGCCCCCGAGGACAGGAGATCTCTGGAAACACCATATATTTT	CASSPRGQEISGNTIYF	TRBJ1-3	TRBD1	.	TRBV13
TGTGCCAGCATACAGCGGGGGGTGGCGGATACGCAGTATTTT	CASIQRGVADTQYF	TRBJ2-3	TRBD2	.	TRBV6-1
TGCGCCAGCAGCTTATATTCCACAGATACGCAGTATTTT	CASSLYSTDTQYF	TRBJ2-3	.	.	TRBV5-1
TGTGCTAGTGGTTTGGGGACAGGGGGCTGGGTGGAGACCCAGTACTTC	CASGLGTGGWVETQYF	TRBJ2-5	TRBD1	.	TRBV12-5
TGCGCCAGCAGCCAAGACTGGGGTAATCAGCCCCAGCATTTT	CASSQDWGNQPQHF	TRBJ1-5	.	.	TRBV4-3
TGTGCCAGCAGTGTATACAGGGGGAACACAGATACGCAGTATTTT	CASSVYRGNTDTQYF	TRBJ2-3	TRBD1	.	TRBV2
TGTGCCAGCTCACTCGGAGGGGCTGGAAACACCATATATTTT	CASSLGGAGNTIYF	TRBJ1-3	.	.	TRBV18
TGTGCCAGCAGCCAAACTAGCGGGGGGCACGGTACGCAGTATTTT	CASSQTSGGHGTQYF	TRBJ2-3	TRBD2	.	TRBV7-3
TGTGCCAGCAGGGGGACAGGTGACGGAGAGAGGGGCGGGGAGCTGTTTTTT	CASRGTGDGERGGELFF	TRBJ2-2	TRBD1	.	TRBV28
TGTGCCAGCAGGCCGGGACAAATTTACGAGCAGTACTTC	CASRPGQIYEQYF	TRBJ2-7	.	.	TRBV2
TGTGCCAGCTCAGCCGGGACAGGGAGGGAGACCCAGTACTTC	CASSAGTGRETQYF	TRBJ2-5	TRBD1	.	TRBV18
TGTGCCAGCAGCTTGGAGACCTACGAGCAGTACTTC	CASSLETYEQYF	TRBJ2-7	.	.	TRBV11-1
TGTGCCAGCAGTTTAGGGGGGGCCCTGGCGAACTATGGCTACACCTTC	CASSLGGALANYGYTF	TRBJ1-2	.	.	TRBV28
TGTGCCAGCAGCTTAAGGTGGGATTCACCCCTCCACTTT	CASSLRWDSPLHF	TRBJ1-6	.	.	TRBV7-2
TGTGCCAGCAGCGTTATGGACCACATTAACACCGGGGAGCTGTTTTTT	CASSVMDHINTGELFF	TRBJ2-2	.	.	TRBV9
TGTGCCTGGAGTGTAAAAGGTCCTAACTATGGCTACACCTTC	CAWSVKGPNYGYTF	TRBJ1-2	.	.	TRBV30
TGTGCCAGCAGTCTCACTAGCAGTTACAATGAGCAGTTCTTC	CASSLTSSYNEQFF	TRBJ2-1	.	.	TRBV6-1
TGCGCCAGCAGCCAAGCACAGGGAGGACAAGAGACCCAGTACTTC	CASSQAQGGQETQYF	TRBJ2-5	.	.	TRBV4-1
TGCAGCGCCTTGACAGGGGCATCCTACGAGCAGTACTTC	CSALTGASYEQYF	TRBJ2-7	TRBD1	few	TRBV29-1
TGTGCCAGCAGCGTAGTACAGGGTAACACAGATACGCAGTATTTT	CASSVVQGNTDTQYF	TRBJ2-3	.	.	TRBV9
TGTGCCAGCAGTGACTACAGGGGGCCCTATGGCTACACCTTC	CASSDYRGPYGYTF	TRBJ1-2	TRBD1	.	TRBV6-1
TGTGCCAGCTGTAACAGGTTGAACACTGAAGCTTTCTTT	CASCNRLNTEAFF	TRBJ1-1	.	few	TRBV4-2
TGTGCCAGCAGTCCCTTTAACACCGGGGAGCTGTTTTTT	CASSPFNTGELFF	TRBJ2-2	.	.	TRBV28
TGCGCCAGCAGCCAAAGGGAGGGCAGTACCACTGAAGCTTTCTTT	CASSQREGSTTEAFF	TRBJ1-1	.	.	TRBV4-1
TGCGCCAGCAGATCGGGACTAGCGGGAGAGTGGGGCACAGATACGCAGTATTTT	CASRSGLAGEWGTDTQYF	TRBJ2-3	TRBD2	.	TRBV5-1
TGTGCCAGCAGCTCGAGGGGGGAAGAGACCCAGTACTTC	CASSSRGEETQYF	TRBJ2-5	.	.	TRBV5-6
TGTGCCAGCAGCCCCCGGGTCTCCGGGACCGGGGAGCTGTTTTTT	CASSPRVSGTGELFF	TRBJ2-2	.	.	TRBV9
TGTGCCAGCAGTCCCCCGGGACACCCTTTTCATGAGCAGTTCTTC	CASSPPGHPFHEQFF	TRBJ2-1	.	.	TRBV28
TGTGCCAGCAGTGTGGAAACAAGAAACACCATATATTTT	CASSVETRNTIYF	TRBJ1-3	.	.	TRBV2
TGTGCCAGCAGCTTGGAGGGACTAGCTTCGGAGACCCAGTACTTC	CASSLEGLASETQYF	TRBJ2-5	TRBD2	.	TRBV5-4
TGTGCTAGCAGCCCACACCCAAGTTCACAAGAGACCCAGTACTTC	CASSPHPSSQETQYF	TRBJ2-5	.	.	TRBV7-7
TGTGCCAGCCTTTCCTATCAGGGGGTGTTCGAGCAGTACTTC	CASLSYQGVFEQYF	TRBJ2-7	TRBD1	.	TRBV28
TGTGCCAGCAGTTTTCTGATTAGCGGCTACAATGAGCAGTTCTTC	CASSFLISGYNEQFF	TRBJ2-1	.	.	TRBV6-5
TGTGCCAGCAACCCCCGGAGATACAATGAGCAGTTCTTC	CASNPRRYNEQFF	TRBJ2-1	.	.	TRBV5-6
TGTGCCAGCAGTGAAGGAAGGTTAGGGGGCCAGACCGGGGAGCTGTTTTTT	CASSEGRLGGQTGELFF	TRBJ2-2	TRBD1	.	TRBV6-1
TGTGCCAGCAGCTTAGCCGGGACTCGAAAAGAGACCCAGTACTTC	CASSLAGTRKETQYF	TRBJ2-5	.	.	TRBV7-8
TGTGCCAGCAGCTTGGGACAGGGGGTAGCCAAAAACATTCAGTACTTC	CASSLGQGVAKNIQYF	TRBJ2-4	TRBD1	.	TRBV5-6
TGCGCCAGCAGCCAGTACCGGGACAGTTCCTACGAGCAGTACTTC	CASSQYRDSSYEQYF	TRBJ2-7	TRBD1	.	TRBV4-1
TGTGCCAGCAGCTCGCCTAGCTCTGGAAACACCATATATTTT	CASSSPSSGNTIYF	TRBJ1-3	.	.	TRBV11-2
TGTGCCAGCAGCCTTAGACGGAGCTCCTACAATGAGCAGTTCTTC	CASSLRRSSYNEQFF	TRBJ2-1	.	once	TRBV7-6
TGTGCCAGCAGGGGGACTAGCGGGTCATCCGGGGAGCTGTTTTTT	CASRGTSGSSGELFF	TRBJ2-2	TRBD2	.	TRBV25-1
TGTGCCAGCTCCTCCCGACAGGGGAACTATGGCTACACCTTC	CASSSRQGNYGYTF	TRBJ1-2	TRBD1	few	TRBV27
TGTGCCAGTAGTATAGTCTCAGGACAGGGCAATCAGCCCCAGCATTTT	CASSIVSGQGNQPQHF	TRBJ1-5	TRBD1	.	TRBV19
TGTGCCAGCAGCGTAGCCCCCGCCGGGAGGGAAAAACTGTTTTTT	CASSVAPAGREKLFF	TRBJ1-4	.	.	TRBV9
TGCAGCGTTGGTGGGAACCTTGGGGGCGGGGAGCTGTTTTTT	CSVGGNLGGGELFF	TRBJ2-2	.	.	TRBV29-1
TGTGCCAGCAGCCCAACCTCTCTAGCGGGAGGAGGCTATGAGCAGTTCTTC	CASSPTSLAGGGYEQFF	TRBJ2-1	TRBD2	.	TRBV11-2